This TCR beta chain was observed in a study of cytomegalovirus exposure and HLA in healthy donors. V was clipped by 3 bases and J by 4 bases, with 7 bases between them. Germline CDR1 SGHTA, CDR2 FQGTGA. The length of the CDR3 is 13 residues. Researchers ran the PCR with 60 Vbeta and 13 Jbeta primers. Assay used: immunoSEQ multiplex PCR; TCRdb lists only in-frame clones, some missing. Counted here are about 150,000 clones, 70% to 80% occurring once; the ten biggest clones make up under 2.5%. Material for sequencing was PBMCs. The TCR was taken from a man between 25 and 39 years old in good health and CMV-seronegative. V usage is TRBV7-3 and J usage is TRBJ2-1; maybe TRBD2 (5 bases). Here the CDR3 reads CASSFGLYNEQFF. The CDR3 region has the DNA TGTGCCAGCAGCTTCGGACTTTACAATGAGCAGTTCTTC.